This T cell receptor (beta chain) emerged from a study of blood T cell repertoires in COVID-19. Study-level information: T cells, B-cell-depleted T cells, or PBMCs provided the cDNA or gDNA that served as material.

Across 20 to 25 US areas, participants ranged in age from roughly 18 to 95 years. Participant reports of clinical history set cohort assignment. The length of the CDR3 is 14 residues. The germline V gene encodes CDR1 SGHTS and CDR2 YDEGEE. Trimming left V 0 bases short and J 1 base short, with 5 bases between. Assay used: immunoSEQ multiplex PCR; TCRdb lists only in-frame clones, some missing. Among 200,000 to 300,000 clones listed, about nine tenths were seen once. The origin of this receptor is a woman in her forties with acute COVID-19. The rearrangement uses TRBV5-8 and TRBJ1-3; D call uncertain. Sequencing input: PBMCs or T cells enriched from blood (not recorded which). CDR3 in DNA: TGTGCCAGCAGCTTGGTGAGGTCTGGAAACACCATATATTTT. Translation gives CASSLVRSGNTIYF.